This T cell receptor (beta chain) was sequenced during a study of beta chain features in type 1 diabetes. Study outcomes and limitations: Moderate but significant shortening of TCRB CDR3s was recorded in all four CD4+ subsets from Type 1 diabetes patients.

This clone turned up a few times. Its antigen remains unidentified. Investigators reverse transcribed all isolated RNA, so they sequenced expressed TCRB transcripts. Profiling relied on immunoSEQ multiplex PCR, and the TCRdb table lists in-frame clones only, not all of them. The sample lists 200,000 to 250,000 clones; more than 65% were seen once. This CDR3 has 12 residues. The germline V gene encodes CDR1 SGHTA and CDR2 FQGNSA. The V and J ends lost 6 bases and 2 bases respectively, with 4 bases between them. The chain recombines TRBV7-2 with TRBJ2-2, with D unresolved. The receptor was isolated from a man under 40 in good health. The specimen was naive CD4+ T cells from blood. Here the CDR3 DNA reads TGTGCCAGCAGTCATAACACCGGGGAGCTGTTTTTT. Translating gives CASSHNTGELFF.